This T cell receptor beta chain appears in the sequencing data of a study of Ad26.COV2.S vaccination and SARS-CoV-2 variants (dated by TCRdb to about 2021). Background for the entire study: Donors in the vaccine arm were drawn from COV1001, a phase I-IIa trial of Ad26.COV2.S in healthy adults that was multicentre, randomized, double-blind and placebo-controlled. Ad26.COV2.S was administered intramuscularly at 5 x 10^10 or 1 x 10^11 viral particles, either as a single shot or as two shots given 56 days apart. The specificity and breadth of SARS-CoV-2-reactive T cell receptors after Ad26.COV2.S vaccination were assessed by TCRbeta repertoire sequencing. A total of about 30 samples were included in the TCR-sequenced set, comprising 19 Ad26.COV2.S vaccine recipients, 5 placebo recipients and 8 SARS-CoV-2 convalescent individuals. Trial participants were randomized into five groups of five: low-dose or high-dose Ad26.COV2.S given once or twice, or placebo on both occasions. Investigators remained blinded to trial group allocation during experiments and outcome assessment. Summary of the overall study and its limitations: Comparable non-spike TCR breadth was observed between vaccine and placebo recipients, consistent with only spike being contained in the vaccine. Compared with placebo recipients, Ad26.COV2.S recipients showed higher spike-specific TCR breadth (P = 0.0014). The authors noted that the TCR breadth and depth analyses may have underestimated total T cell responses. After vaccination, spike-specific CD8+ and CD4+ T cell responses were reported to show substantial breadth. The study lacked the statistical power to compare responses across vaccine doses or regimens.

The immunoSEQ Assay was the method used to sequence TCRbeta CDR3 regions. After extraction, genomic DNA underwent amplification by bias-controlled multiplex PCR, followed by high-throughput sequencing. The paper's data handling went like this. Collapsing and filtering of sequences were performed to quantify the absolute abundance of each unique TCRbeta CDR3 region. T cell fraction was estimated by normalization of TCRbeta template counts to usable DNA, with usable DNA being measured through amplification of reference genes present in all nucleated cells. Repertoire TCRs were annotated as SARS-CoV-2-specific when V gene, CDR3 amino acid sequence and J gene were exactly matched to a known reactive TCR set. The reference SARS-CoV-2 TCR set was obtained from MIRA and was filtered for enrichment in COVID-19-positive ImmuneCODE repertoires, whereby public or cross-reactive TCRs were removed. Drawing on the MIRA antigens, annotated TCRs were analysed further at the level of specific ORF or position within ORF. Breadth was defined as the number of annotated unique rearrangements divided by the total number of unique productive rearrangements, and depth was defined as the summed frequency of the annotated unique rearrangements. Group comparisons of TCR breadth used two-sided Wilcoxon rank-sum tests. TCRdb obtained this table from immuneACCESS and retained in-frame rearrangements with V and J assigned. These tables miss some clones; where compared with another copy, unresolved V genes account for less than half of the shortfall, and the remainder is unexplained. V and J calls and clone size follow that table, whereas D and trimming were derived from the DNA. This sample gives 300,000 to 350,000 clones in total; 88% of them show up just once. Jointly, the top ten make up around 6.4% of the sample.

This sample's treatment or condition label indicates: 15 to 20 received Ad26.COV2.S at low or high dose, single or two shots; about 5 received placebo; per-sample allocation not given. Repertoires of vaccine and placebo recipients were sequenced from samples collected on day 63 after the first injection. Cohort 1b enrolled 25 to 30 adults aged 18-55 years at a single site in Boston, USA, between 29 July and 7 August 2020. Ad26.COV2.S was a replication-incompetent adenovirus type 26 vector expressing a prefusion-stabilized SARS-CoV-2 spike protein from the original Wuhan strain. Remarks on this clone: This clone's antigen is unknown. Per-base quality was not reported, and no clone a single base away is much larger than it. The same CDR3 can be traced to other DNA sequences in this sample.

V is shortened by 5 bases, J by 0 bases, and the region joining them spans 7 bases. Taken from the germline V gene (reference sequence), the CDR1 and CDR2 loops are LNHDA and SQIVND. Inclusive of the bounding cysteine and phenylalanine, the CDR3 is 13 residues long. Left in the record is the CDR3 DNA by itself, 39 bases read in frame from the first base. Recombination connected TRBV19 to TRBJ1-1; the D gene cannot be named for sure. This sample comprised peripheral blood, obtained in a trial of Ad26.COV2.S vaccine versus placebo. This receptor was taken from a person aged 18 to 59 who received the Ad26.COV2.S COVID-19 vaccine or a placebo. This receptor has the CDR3 CASSPEMNTEAFF. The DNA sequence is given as TGTGCCAGTAGTCCCGAGATGAACACTGAAGCTTTCTTT.